This is a list of T cell receptor beta chains from one sample in a study of T cell responses to AZD1222 COVID-19 vaccine. The table came from immunoSEQ multiplex PCR; TCRdb's copy has only in-frame clones and leaves some out. This sample has about 100,000 clones, with approximately 87% found just once. Sample: peripheral blood, taken on day 0 of AZD1222 vaccination. These receptors came from an adult in good health. CDR3s include the opening cysteine and the closing phenylalanine or tryptophan. The D gene is left open where the match is weak. Clone size is stated in some rows and not others, as once, few, many or a class when expanded.

abundance: NA
d_gene: NA
j_gene: TRBJ1-2
v_gene: TRBV7-9
CDR3aa: CASSPANNYGYTF
CDR3nt: TGTGCCAGCAGCCCGGCCAATAACTATGGCTACACCTTC

abundance: NA
d_gene: NA
j_gene: TRBJ2-1
v_gene: TRBV7-9
CDR3aa: CASSLGGGGYNEQFF
CDR3nt: TGTGCCAGCAGCTTAGGCGGAGGGGGCTACAATGAGCAGTTCTTC

abundance: NA
d_gene: TRBD1
j_gene: TRBJ2-2
v_gene: TRBV4-1
CDR3aa: CASSHPGQGNLFF
CDR3nt: TGCGCCAGCAGTCATCCGGGACAGGGGAATCTGTTTTTT

abundance: NA
d_gene: NA
j_gene: TRBJ1-5
v_gene: TRBV7-2
CDR3aa: CASSKDVNNQPQHF
CDR3nt: TGTGCCAGCAGCAAGGACGTAAACAATCAGCCCCAGCATTTT

abundance: NA
d_gene: TRBD1
j_gene: TRBJ1-2
v_gene: TRBV6-4
CDR3aa: CASSDRWRGQGLCGYTF
CDR3nt: TGTGCCAGCAGTGATCGCTGGCGGGGACAGGGGCTGTGTGGCTACACCTTC

abundance: NA
d_gene: TRBD1
j_gene: TRBJ2-5
v_gene: TRBV30
CDR3aa: CAWSVLGTGETQYF
CDR3nt: TGTGCCTGGAGTGTACTGGGGACAGGAGAGACCCAGTACTTC

abundance: NA
d_gene: TRBD2
j_gene: TRBJ2-1
v_gene: TRBV29-1
CDR3aa: CSKFGTSGRGVYNEQFF
CDR3nt: TGCAGCAAGTTCGGGACTAGCGGGAGGGGGGTGTACAATGAGCAGTTCTTC

abundance: NA
d_gene: NA
j_gene: TRBJ1-2
v_gene: TRBV9
CDR3aa: CASSVDASPHGYTF
CDR3nt: TGTGCCAGCAGCGTAGATGCCTCCCCGCATGGCTACACCTTC

abundance: NA
d_gene: NA
j_gene: TRBJ1-1
v_gene: TRBV11-2
CDR3aa: CASTVYRNTEAFF
CDR3nt: TGTGCCAGCACTGTATACAGGAACACTGAAGCTTTCTTT

abundance: NA
d_gene: NA
j_gene: TRBJ2-7
v_gene: TRBV27
CDR3aa: CASSFGAPYEQYF
CDR3nt: TGTGCCAGCAGTTTCGGGGCCCCCTACGAGCAGTACTTC

abundance: NA
d_gene: TRBD2
j_gene: TRBJ2-7
v_gene: TRBV6-6
CDR3aa: CASTPSRASGSYEQYF
CDR3nt: TGTGCCAGCACCCCCTCAAGGGCTAGCGGGTCCTACGAGCAGTACTTC

abundance: NA
d_gene: NA
j_gene: TRBJ2-5
v_gene: TRBV19
CDR3aa: CASSMSIQETQYF
CDR3nt: TGTGCCAGTAGTATGTCGATTCAAGAGACCCAGTACTTC

abundance: NA
d_gene: TRBD2
j_gene: TRBJ2-3
v_gene: TRBV10-1
CDR3aa: CASSDSGGTDTQYF
CDR3nt: TGCGCCAGCAGTGATAGCGGGGGTACAGATACGCAGTATTTT

abundance: NA
d_gene: NA
j_gene: TRBJ2-7
v_gene: TRBV7-9
CDR3aa: CASSRPEGSGEQYF
CDR3nt: TGTGCCAGCAGCCGACCAGAGGGTTCAGGTGAGCAGTACTTC

abundance: NA
d_gene: NA
j_gene: TRBJ1-1
v_gene: TRBV9
CDR3aa: CASSVGWEVSTEAFF
CDR3nt: TGTGCCAGCAGCGTAGGTTGGGAGGTCAGCACTGAAGCTTTCTTT

abundance: NA
d_gene: NA
j_gene: TRBJ2-7
v_gene: TRBV7-2
CDR3aa: CASSSSGLQPHF
CDR3nt: TGTGCCAGCAGTTCCTCGGGACTCCAACCTCACTTC

abundance: NA
d_gene: TRBD1
j_gene: TRBJ2-7
v_gene: TRBV5-4
CDR3aa: CASSVPGQTTDKQYF
CDR3nt: TGTGCCAGCAGCGTTCCGGGACAGACAACCGACAAGCAGTACTTC

abundance: NA
d_gene: NA
j_gene: TRBJ1-1
v_gene: TRBV11-2
CDR3aa: CASSPYHRTEAFF
CDR3nt: TGTGCCAGCAGCCCCTACCACAGGACTGAAGCTTTCTTT

abundance: NA
d_gene: NA
j_gene: TRBJ2-6
v_gene: TRBV5-1
CDR3aa: CASSWAYSPSGANVLTF
CDR3nt: TGCGCCAGCAGCTGGGCATACAGCCCCTCTGGGGCCAACGTCCTGACTTTC

abundance: NA
d_gene: TRBD1
j_gene: TRBJ1-1
v_gene: TRBV12-3/TRBV12-4
CDR3aa: CASRTGLSTEAFF
CDR3nt: TGTGCCAGCAGGACAGGGTTGAGCACTGAAGCTTTCTTT

abundance: NA
d_gene: NA
j_gene: TRBJ1-2
v_gene: TRBV4-3
CDR3aa: CASSQALGRDYGYTF
CDR3nt: TGCGCCAGCAGCCAAGCCCTTGGACGGGATTATGGCTACACCTTC

abundance: NA
d_gene: NA
j_gene: TRBJ1-1
v_gene: TRBV5-6
CDR3aa: CASSFPRNTEAFF
CDR3nt: TGTGCCAGCAGCTTCCCGCGGAACACTGAAGCTTTCTTT

abundance: NA
d_gene: NA
j_gene: TRBJ1-1
v_gene: TRBV11-3
CDR3aa: CASSLGGDTYEAFF
CDR3nt: TGTGCCAGCAGCTTAGGGGGAGACACGTATGAAGCTTTCTTT

abundance: NA
d_gene: NA
j_gene: TRBJ1-1
v_gene: TRBV12-3/TRBV12-4
CDR3aa: CASSLGGGTEAFF
CDR3nt: TGTGCCAGCAGTTTAGGGGGCGGCACTGAAGCTTTCTTT

abundance: NA
d_gene: TRBD1
j_gene: TRBJ1-2
v_gene: TRBV3-1/TRBV3-2
CDR3aa: CASRGQGGETNYGYTF
CDR3nt: TGTGCCAGCAGGGGACAGGGAGGGGAGACTAACTATGGCTACACCTTC

abundance: NA
d_gene: TRBD1
j_gene: TRBJ1-1
v_gene: TRBV19
CDR3aa: CASSISGGRGGTEAFF
CDR3nt: TGTGCCAGTAGTATATCAGGGGGCCGAGGGGGTACTGAAGCTTTCTTT

abundance: once
d_gene: NA
j_gene: TRBJ1-1
v_gene: TRBV30
CDR3aa: CAWTKKPVSEAFF
CDR3nt: TGTGCCTGGACCAAAAAACCCGTCTCTGAAGCTTTCTTT

abundance: NA
d_gene: NA
j_gene: TRBJ1-3
v_gene: TRBV12-3/TRBV12-4
CDR3aa: CASKWRGGNTIYF
CDR3nt: TGTGCCAGCAAGTGGAGGGGTGGAAACACCATATATTTT

abundance: once
d_gene: NA
j_gene: TRBJ1-1
v_gene: TRBV12-3/TRBV12-4
CDR3aa: CASSFRGTYEAFF
CDR3nt: TGTGCCAGCAGTTTTCGGGGGACGTATGAAGCTTTCTTT

abundance: NA
d_gene: TRBD1
j_gene: TRBJ2-7
v_gene: TRBV7-6
CDR3aa: CASSRTGGSFSYEQYF
CDR3nt: TGTGCCAGCAGCCGGACAGGGGGAAGTTTCTCCTACGAGCAGTACTTC

abundance: NA
d_gene: NA
j_gene: TRBJ1-5
v_gene: TRBV19
CDR3aa: CASRGQGLGNQPQHF
CDR3nt: TGTGCCAGTAGAGGTCAAGGGTTGGGCAATCAGCCCCAGCATTTT

abundance: NA
d_gene: NA
j_gene: TRBJ2-1
v_gene: TRBV6-4
CDR3aa: CASSDSSLWREWSYNEQFF
CDR3nt: TGTGCCAGCAGTGACTCGAGCTTATGGCGGGAATGGTCCTACAATGAGCAGTTCTTC

abundance: NA
d_gene: NA
j_gene: TRBJ1-2
v_gene: TRBV9
CDR3aa: CARRGEGRRGYTF
CDR3nt: TGTGCCCGCCGGGGGGAGGGCCGGCGGGGCTACACCTTC

abundance: NA
d_gene: NA
j_gene: TRBJ1-5
v_gene: TRBV10-3
CDR3aa: CAISESVGTGQPQHF
CDR3nt: TGTGCCATCAGTGAGTCGGTGGGAACGGGCCAGCCCCAGCATTTT

abundance: NA
d_gene: NA
j_gene: TRBJ1-1
v_gene: TRBV29-1
CDR3aa: CSVVPGDYTEAFF
CDR3nt: TGCAGCGTTGTTCCAGGGGACTACACTGAAGCTTTCTTT

abundance: once
d_gene: NA
j_gene: TRBJ1-6
v_gene: TRBV5-5
CDR3aa: CASSPQFTWRSSGSPLHF
CDR3nt: TGTGCCAGCAGCCCACAGTTCACGTGGCGATCGAGTGGTTCACCCCTCCACTTT

abundance: NA
d_gene: NA
j_gene: TRBJ2-7
v_gene: TRBV15
CDR3aa: CATSRAGQLEQYF
CDR3nt: TGTGCCACCAGCAGAGCCGGACAGCTCGAGCAGTACTTC

abundance: NA
d_gene: NA
j_gene: TRBJ1-1
v_gene: TRBV5-6
CDR3aa: CASSYWRQGHTEAFF
CDR3nt: TGTGCCAGCAGCTATTGGCGGCAGGGACACACTGAAGCTTTCTTT

abundance: NA
d_gene: NA
j_gene: TRBJ2-7
v_gene: TRBV9
CDR3aa: CASSVGSPTNEQYF
CDR3nt: TGTGCCAGCAGCGTAGGGAGTCCGACTAACGAGCAGTACTTC

abundance: NA
d_gene: NA
j_gene: TRBJ1-3
v_gene: TRBV5-1
CDR3aa: CASSLNRAGNTIYF
CDR3nt: TGCGCCAGCAGCTTGAACAGGGCTGGAAACACCATATATTTT

abundance: NA
d_gene: NA
j_gene: TRBJ2-5
v_gene: TRBV10-3
CDR3aa: CAISESDRQETQYF
CDR3nt: TGTGCCATCAGTGAGTCAGACAGGCAAGAGACCCAGTACTTC

abundance: once
d_gene: NA
j_gene: TRBJ1-1
v_gene: TRBV3-1/TRBV3-2
CDR3aa: CASSQAGLEAFF
CDR3nt: TGTGCCAGCAGCCAAGCAGGGTTGGAAGCTTTCTTT

abundance: NA
d_gene: TRBD2
j_gene: TRBJ2-3
v_gene: TRBV20-1
CDR3aa: CSASFPSGGTDTQYF
CDR3nt: TGCAGTGCCAGTTTTCCCAGCGGGGGAACGGATACGCAGTATTTT

abundance: NA
d_gene: NA
j_gene: TRBJ1-2
v_gene: TRBV19
CDR3aa: CASSIRAGRVPGGYTF
CDR3nt: TGTGCCAGTAGTATCCGCGCAGGGAGGGTTCCGGGAGGCTACACCTTC

abundance: few
d_gene: NA
j_gene: TRBJ1-4
v_gene: TRBV25-1
CDR3aa: CASSELAGSNEKLFF
CDR3nt: TGTGCCAGCAGTGAATTAGCAGGGTCTAATGAAAAACTGTTTTTT

abundance: once
d_gene: NA
j_gene: TRBJ1-5
v_gene: TRBV6-5
CDR3aa: CASSPLGGPQHF
CDR3nt: TGTGCCAGCAGTCCCCTCGGGGGGCCCCAGCATTTT

abundance: once
d_gene: TRBD2
j_gene: TRBJ2-3
v_gene: TRBV4-2
CDR3aa: CASSQGQVGGGTDTQYF
CDR3nt: TGTGCCAGCAGCCAAGGCCAGGTGGGGGGGGGCACAGATACGCAGTATTTT